Presented here are 29 T cell receptor beta chains from one specimen sequenced in a study of T cell responses to AZD1222 COVID-19 vaccine. The method was immunoSEQ multiplex PCR; TCRdb's version includes in-frame clones alone and lacks a portion of them. The sample consists of tens of thousands of clones, around nine tenths of them appearing once. Sequencing was performed on peripheral blood, taken 28 days after the second AZD1222 dose. These receptors all come from an adult who received the AZD1222 COVID-19 vaccine.

The rearrangement uses TRBV7-9 and TRBJ1-1; D gene ambiguous. V dropped 2 bases and J dropped 7 bases, with 14 bases sitting between them. CDR1 is SEHNR, CDR2 FQNEAQ, per germline (reference sequence). This CDR3 is built from 14 residues. The CDR3 sequence is CASSLYLGSIEAFF. Here the CDR3 DNA reads TGTGCCAGCAGCTTATATCTGGGGTCGATTGAAGCTTTCTTT.

This chain joins TRBV2 and TRBJ1-3; 9 bases fit TRBD1. This CDR3 region has 14 residues. Germline trimming cut 6 bases from V and 9 bases from J; bases unmatched to any gene: 9. CDR1 is SNHLY, CDR2 FYNNEI, per germline. CDR3 loop: CASRRDRAGGTIYF. The CDR3 DNA sequence: TGTGCCAGCAGAAGGGACAGGGCGGGAGGCACCATATATTTT.

This clone appeared a few times. This sequence joins TRBV11-2 and TRBJ1-5; the D is unclear. Germline CDR1 reads SGHAT; CDR2 reads FQNNGV. V lost 5 bases to trimming and J lost 3 bases, with 8 bases between them. The CDR3 contains 13 residues. The CDR3 loop is CASSQRANQPQHF. For the CDR3, the DNA is TGTGCCAGCAGCCAAAGGGCCAATCAGCCCCAGCATTTT.

The chain employs TRBV7-2 and TRBJ2-3; 9 bases are shared with TRBD2. Per germline, CDR1 SGHTA and CDR2 FQGNSA. The CDR3 totals 16 residues. Unmatched junction bases numbered 12, after V lost 6 bases and J lost 5 bases. The CDR3 spells CASSTFAAGGQDTQYF. The CDR3 bases are TGTGCCAGCAGTACTTTTGCAGCGGGGGGTCAAGATACGCAGTATTTT.

V usage is TRBV27 and J usage is TRBJ1-4, with D possibly matching TRBD1 (5 bases). Germline lookup yields CDR1 MNHEY and CDR2 SMNVEV (reference sequence). The CDR3 sequence is 15 residues long. With 5 bases removed from V and 5 bases from J, the gap between germline ends came to 15 bases. CDR3 sequence reads: CASSPWAGRNEKLFF. As DNA, the CDR3 is TGTGCCAGCAGTCCCTGGGCAGGGCGGAATGAAAAACTGTTTTTT. Filled out from reference TRBV27 and TRBJ1-4, the complete variable domain reads EAQVTQNPRYLITVTGKKLTVTCSQNMNHEYMSWYRQDPGLGLRQIYYSMNVEVTDKGDVPEGYKVSRKEKRNFPLILESPSPNQTSLYFCASSPWAGRNEKLFFGSGTQLSVL.

This clone was observed once. This chain uses TRBV27 with TRBJ1-4; D is unresolved. The V end lost 6 bases, the J end lost 4 bases, and 6 bases lay between the germline ends. Germline CDR1 and CDR2: MNHEY and SMNVEV (reference sequence). The CDR3 totals 12 residues. CDR3 sequence reads: CASRGYNEKLFF. The CDR3 DNA reads as TGTGCCAGCAGGGGATATAATGAAAAACTGTTTTTT.

The genes are TRBV11-2 and TRBJ2-1; TRBD2 is a possible D gene (6 bases). V was pared by 1 base and J by 8 bases, with 12 bases between. Germline V gives CDR1 SGHAT, CDR2 FQNNGV. The CDR3 runs to 14 residues. CDR3 nucleotide sequence: TGTGCCAGCAGCTTAGCGGGGGAATACGATGAGCAGTTCTTC. Translated: CASSLAGEYDEQFF.

This clone occurred a few times. The chain joins TRBV2 to TRBJ1-6, with TRBD1 identical over 8 bases. Trimming removed 4 bases from V and 7 bases from J; junction bases left unmatched: 6. The CDR3 spans 15 residues. The V gene's germline CDR1 is SNHLY and CDR2 FYNNEI. Written as DNA, the CDR3 is TGTGCCAGCAGTGCTATTGGGACAGGCAATTCACCCCTCCACTTT. Protein product: CASSAIGTGNSPLHF.

The chain has TRBV5-8 and TRBJ2-6; a possible D gene is TRBD1 (6 bases). The CDR3 sequence is 19 residues long. Trimming shortened V by 1 base and J by 2 bases, and 19 bases separated the two germline ends. The germline gives CDR1 SGHTS, CDR2 YDEGEE. This CDR3 reads CASSLTGSHFTAGANVLTF. The CDR3 coding sequence is TGTGCCAGCAGCTTGACAGGGTCCCACTTCACAGCTGGGGCCAACGTCCTGACTTTC.

The chain combines TRBV18 with TRBJ1-1; D gene uncertain. Germline assignment: CDR1 KGHSH and CDR2 LQKENI. The CDR3 extends over 14 amino acids. With 2 bases removed from V and 4 bases from J, the gap between germline ends came to 11 bases. CDR3 sequence (DNA): TGTGCCAGCTCACCATCAGAGGTGGGCACTGAAGCTTTCTTT. This encodes CASSPSEVGTEAFF. Complete variable domain (other parts from reference TRBV18 and TRBJ1-1): NAGVMQNPRHLVRRRGQEARLRCSPMKGHSHVYWYRQLPEEGLKFMVYLQKENIIDESGMPKERFSAEFPKEGPSILRIQQVVRGDSAAYFCASSPSEVGTEAFFGQGTRLTVV.

J is TRBJ2-1 and V is TRBV27; 12 bases are shared with TRBD2. The J segment lost 7 bases and the V segment lost 6 bases, leaving 7 bases of the junction unmatched. The CDR3 contains 15 residues. Germline V lookup: CDR1 MNHEY, CDR2 SMNVEV (reference sequence). CDR3: CASRHLAGGTNEQFF. CDR3 bases: TGTGCCAGCAGACACCTAGCGGGGGGGACGAATGAGCAGTTCTTC.

This clone was recorded only once. This chain joins TRBV5-5 and TRBJ2-2; a possible D gene is TRBD1 (6 bases). The length of the CDR3 is 15 residues. Per germline, CDR1 SGHKS and CDR2 YYEKEE (reference sequence). V dropped 3 bases and J dropped 0 bases, with 9 bases sitting between them. CDR3 region: CASSSTGTNTGELFF. CDR3 nucleotide sequence: TGTGCCAGCAGCTCAACAGGGACGAACACCGGGGAGCTGTTTTTT.

The chain uses TRBV6-2 or TRBV6-3 and TRBJ1-5, with D possibly TRBD1 on 6 matching bases. V gave up 6 bases and J gave up 4 bases, with 13 bases separating them. The CDR3 loop spans 14 amino acids. Germline lookup yields CDR1 MNHEY and CDR2 SVGEGT. CDR3 sequence (DNA): TGTGCCAGCAGCCGGACAGATGTAAATCAGCCCCAGCATTTT. This gives the protein CASSRTDVNQPQHF.

The chain recombines TRBV28 with TRBJ1-4; TRBD1 aligns across 9 bases. This CDR3 spans 14 amino acids. The junction had 0 bases not matched to a gene; V was cut back by 3 bases and J by 4 bases. Germline lookup yields CDR1 MDHEN and CDR2 SYDVKM. The CDR3 coding sequence is TGTGCCAGCAGTTTGACAGGGGGTAATGAAAAACTGTTTTTT. It encodes CASSLTGGNEKLFF.

The J gene is TRBJ2-2, the V gene TRBV7-6; D uncertain. CDR3 length: 13 amino acids. Trimming removed 2 bases from V and 5 bases from J, with 6 bases in between. Germline V lookup: CDR1 SGHVS, CDR2 FNYEAQ. The CDR3 sequence is CASSLTITGELFF. In nucleotides, the CDR3 is TGTGCCAGCAGCTTAACGATTACCGGGGAGCTGTTTTTT. The full variable domain, in which reference TRBV7-6 and TRBJ2-2 provide the parts outside the CDR3, is GAGVSQSPRYKVTKRGQDVALRCDPISGHVSLYWYRQALGQGPEFLTYFNYEAQQDKSGLPNDRFSAERPEGSISTLTIQRTEQRDSAMYRCASSLTITGELFFGEGSRLTVL.

The V and J genes are TRBV27 and TRBJ2-7; D is ambiguous. CDR3 size: 14 residues. V lost 4 bases, J lost 0 bases, and 10 bases lay in between. Germline V lookup: CDR1 MNHEY, CDR2 SMNVEV (reference sequence). The DNA for the CDR3 is TGTGCCAGCAGTTACGCAGGTAGCTCCTACGAGCAGTACTTC. The encoded protein is CASSYAGSSYEQYF.

V and J are TRBV28 and TRBJ1-2; D uncertain. This CDR3 is 12 amino acids long. Per germline, CDR1 MDHEN and CDR2 SYDVKM. Trimming removed 6 bases at V and 7 bases at J, with 12 bases between. The chain's CDR3 is CASRVFYGGYTF. DNA for the CDR3: TGTGCCAGCAGGGTTTTTTACGGTGGCTACACCTTC.

This clone was detected only once. This rearrangement joins TRBV11-2 to TRBJ2-7; TRBD1 matches 7 bases. Germline lookup yields CDR1 SGHAT and CDR2 FQNNGV. The CDR3 loop spans 14 amino acids. The trim removed 5 bases at V and 4 bases at J, leaving 8 bases unmatched. The CDR3: CASSPGQVPYEQYF. The CDR3 DNA sequence: TGTGCCAGCAGCCCCGGACAGGTTCCTTACGAGCAGTACTTC.

This chain uses TRBV7-9 with TRBJ1-5, with D unresolved. V was pared by 3 bases and J by 2 bases, with 5 bases between. The CDR3 covers 13 residues. The germline gives CDR1 SEHNR, CDR2 FQNEAQ (reference sequence). In DNA, the CDR3 is TGTGCCAGCAGCTTCAGTGGCAATCAGCCCCAGCATTTT. This sequence encodes CASSFSGNQPQHF.

The V gene is TRBV2, the J gene TRBJ1-6; D perhaps matches TRBD1 (6 bases). Germline loops: CDR1 SNHLY, CDR2 FYNNEI. The CDR3 is 14 amino acids. Trimming left V 5 bases short and J 9 bases short, with 14 bases between. The CDR3 region has the DNA TGTGCCAGCAGTATACAGGGCTACAGTTCACCCCTCCACTTT. Translating gives CASSIQGYSSPLHF.

J is TRBJ1-1 and V is TRBV29-1, with 7 bases aligning to TRBD1. Germline CDR1 and CDR2: SQVTM and ANQGSEA. The CDR3 runs to 14 residues. J was trimmed by 2 bases and V by 6 bases; bases with no gene match: 9. CDR3 nucleotides: TGCAGCGTCCTTGACGACAGGGCCAACACTGAAGCTTTCTTT. Translated: CSVLDDRANTEAFF.

The chain is built from TRBV5-5 and TRBJ2-5; the match to TRBD2 covers 7 bases. Germline values: CDR1 SGHKS, CDR2 YYEKEE (reference sequence). The ends lost 4 bases at V and 2 bases at J; junction bases unmatched: 11. The length of the CDR3 is 16 residues. CDR3 sequence (DNA): TGTGCCAGCAGCCGGGGGGTTATAGATGTGCAAGAGACCCAGTACTTC. This translates into CASSRGVIDVQETQYF. The full variable domain, in which reference TRBV5-5 and TRBJ2-5 provide the parts outside the CDR3, is DAGVTQSPTHLIKTRGQQVTLRCSPISGHKSVSWYQQVLGQGPQFIFQYYEKEERGRGNFPDRFSARQFPNYSSELNVNALLLGDSALYLCASSRGVIDVQETQYFGPGTRLLVL.

V gene TRBV4-1 combines with J gene TRBJ2-7, with 9 positions matching TRBD1. Germline values: CDR1 MGHRA, CDR2 YSYEKL. CDR3 length: 21 amino acids. V shed 3 bases, J shed 4 bases, and the junction held 25 bases outside the gene matches. The CDR3 is CASSHSRMTPREGQGSYEQYF. As DNA, the CDR3 is TGCGCCAGCAGCCACTCCCGCATGACCCCACGAGAGGGACAGGGTTCGTACGAGCAGTACTTC.

The chain has TRBV18 and TRBJ1-6; 7 positions agree with TRBD1. J lost 7 bases, V lost 2 bases, and 8 bases had no gene match. The CDR3 is made up of 16 amino acids. CDR1 and CDR2 from the germline V gene are KGHSH and LQKENI. CDR3 DNA: TGTGCCAGCTCACCAAGCTCGACAGGGATGAATTCACCCCTCCACTTT. Translated: CASSPSSTGMNSPLHF.

This clone was picked up one time. The chain has TRBV6-5 and TRBJ2-3; 15 positions match TRBD2. This CDR3 region has 15 residues. The V segment lost 8 bases and the J segment 4 bases; nucleotides outside the gene matches: 4. Germline CDR1 MNHEY, CDR2 SVGAGI. This CDR3 is CASQRTSGGADTQYF. CDR3 coding DNA: TGTGCCAGCCAAAGGACTAGCGGGGGGGCAGATACGCAGTATTTT.

This chain joins TRBV6-1 and TRBJ1-1; D is possibly TRBD1 (5 bases). This CDR3 region has 15 residues. CDR1 is MNHNS, CDR2 SASEGT, per germline. The V and J ends lost 0 bases and 4 bases respectively, with 12 bases between them. The CDR3 reads CASSEAPREGTEAFF. Here the CDR3 DNA reads TGTGCCAGCAGTGAAGCCCCCAGGGAGGGCACTGAAGCTTTCTTT.

The V and J genes are TRBV6-5 and TRBJ1-1; 8 bases map to TRBD1. This CDR3 has 14 residues. With 6 bases clipped from V and 0 bases from J, the junction kept 3 bases outside the gene matches. The V gene's germline CDR1 is MNHEY and CDR2 SVGAGI. In nucleotides, the CDR3 is TGTGCCAGCAGAGAGACAGGGGTGAACACTGAAGCTTTCTTT. It yields the protein CASRETGVNTEAFF.

The chain recombines TRBV3-1 (or the pseudogene TRBV3-2) with TRBJ2-1; 8 nucleotides agree with TRBD2. The CDR3 runs to 16 residues. V gave up 0 bases and J gave up 8 bases; unmatched junction bases: 9. Germline CDR1 reads LGHDT; CDR2 reads YNNKEL (reference sequence). CDR3 sequence (DNA): TGTGCCAGCAGCCAAGACCCGGGACTAGTGTCTTATGAGCAGTTCTTC. Translation gives CASSQDPGLVSYEQFF.

The CDR3 protein is CAKRQSSGNTIYF. CDR3 DNA: TGTGCCAAGAGACAGTCCTCTGGAAACACCATATATTTT. The chain employs TRBV2 and TRBJ1-3, with D possibly matching TRBD1 (5 bases). Trimming left V 10 bases short and J 0 bases short, with 10 bases between. The germline gives CDR1 SNHLY, CDR2 FYNNEI. The CDR3 sequence is 13 residues long.